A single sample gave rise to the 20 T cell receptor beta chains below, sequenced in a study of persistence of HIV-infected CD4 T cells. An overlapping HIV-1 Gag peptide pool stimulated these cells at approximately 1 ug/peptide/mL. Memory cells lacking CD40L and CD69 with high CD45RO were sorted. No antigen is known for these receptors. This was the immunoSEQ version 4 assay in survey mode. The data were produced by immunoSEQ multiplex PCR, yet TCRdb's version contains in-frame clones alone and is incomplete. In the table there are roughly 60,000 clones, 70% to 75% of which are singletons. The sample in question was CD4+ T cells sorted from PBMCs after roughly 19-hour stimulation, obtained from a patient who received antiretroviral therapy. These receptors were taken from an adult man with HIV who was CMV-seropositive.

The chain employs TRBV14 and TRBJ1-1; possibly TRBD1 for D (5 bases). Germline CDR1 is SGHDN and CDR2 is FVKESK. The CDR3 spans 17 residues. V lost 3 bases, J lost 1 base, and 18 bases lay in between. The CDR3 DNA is TGTGCCAGCAGCCAGGCTCGCGATCAGGGACCGAACACTGAAGCTTTCTTT. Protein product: CASSQARDQGPNTEAFF.

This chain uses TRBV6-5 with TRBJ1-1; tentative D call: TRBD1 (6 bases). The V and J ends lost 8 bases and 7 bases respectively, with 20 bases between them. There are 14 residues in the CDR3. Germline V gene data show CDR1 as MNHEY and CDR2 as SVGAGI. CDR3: CASERSGAIGEAFF. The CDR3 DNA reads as TGTGCCAGCGAACGGTCAGGGGCGATTGGTGAAGCTTTCTTT.

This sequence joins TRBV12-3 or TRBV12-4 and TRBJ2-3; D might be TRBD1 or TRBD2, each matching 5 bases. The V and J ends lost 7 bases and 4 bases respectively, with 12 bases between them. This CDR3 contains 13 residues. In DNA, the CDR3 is TGTGCCAGCACCCTTGGGGGTCCAGATACGCAGTATTTT. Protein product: CASTLGGPDTQYF.

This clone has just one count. Written as DNA, the CDR3 is TGTGCCACCTCAGCGGGAGATACGCAGTATTTT. Protein: CATSAGDTQYF. The chain has TRBV24-1 and TRBJ2-3; D is perhaps TRBD2 (6 bases). Germline values: CDR1 KGHDR, CDR2 SFDVKD. This CDR3 region has 11 residues. V was shortened by 9 bases and J by 5 bases, with 8 bases between the two germline ends.

CDR3 DNA: TGTGCCAGCAGCTCCCGGGGAGCGGGGGGGCATAGTGCCAATGAGCAGTTCTTC. It codes for CASSSRGAGGHSANEQFF. The chain employs TRBV7-8 and TRBJ2-1; 10 bases line up with TRBD2. Germline assignment: CDR1 SGHVS and CDR2 FQNEAQ. With 4 bases clipped from V and 6 bases from J, the junction kept 15 bases outside the gene matches. The CDR3 spans 18 residues.

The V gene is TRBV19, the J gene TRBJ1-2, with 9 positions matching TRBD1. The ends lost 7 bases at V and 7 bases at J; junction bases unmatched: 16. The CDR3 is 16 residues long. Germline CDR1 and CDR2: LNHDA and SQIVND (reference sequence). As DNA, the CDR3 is TGTGCCAGTACTTCCCAGGGGGGACAGGGCAAGAGTGGCTACACCTTC. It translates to CASTSQGGQGKSGYTF. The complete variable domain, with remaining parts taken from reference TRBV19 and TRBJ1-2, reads DGGITQSPKYLFRKEGQNVTLSCEQNLNHDAMYWYRQDPGQGLRLIYYSQIVNDFQKGDIAEGYSVSREKKESFPLTVTSAQKNPTAFYLCASTSQGGQGKSGYTFGSGTRLTVV.

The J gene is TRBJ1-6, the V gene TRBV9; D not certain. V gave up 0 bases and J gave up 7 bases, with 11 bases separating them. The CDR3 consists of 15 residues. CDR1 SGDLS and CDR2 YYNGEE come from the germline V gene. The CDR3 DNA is TGTGCCAGCAGCGTAGAGGTACCCAGCAATTCACCCCTCCACTTT. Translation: CASSVEVPSNSPLHF.

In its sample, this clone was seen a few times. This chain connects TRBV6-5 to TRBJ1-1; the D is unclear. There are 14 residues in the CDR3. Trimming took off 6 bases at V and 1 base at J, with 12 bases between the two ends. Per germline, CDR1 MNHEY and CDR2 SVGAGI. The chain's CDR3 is CASRGALGNTEAFF. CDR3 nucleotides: TGTGCCAGCAGAGGAGCCCTGGGGAACACTGAAGCTTTCTTT.

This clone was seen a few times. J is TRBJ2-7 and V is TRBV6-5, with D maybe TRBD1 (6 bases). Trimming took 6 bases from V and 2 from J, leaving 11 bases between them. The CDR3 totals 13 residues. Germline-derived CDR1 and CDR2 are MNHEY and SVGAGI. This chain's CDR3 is CASRGDNPYEQYF. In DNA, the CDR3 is TGTGCCAGCAGAGGGGACAACCCCTACGAGCAGTACTTC.

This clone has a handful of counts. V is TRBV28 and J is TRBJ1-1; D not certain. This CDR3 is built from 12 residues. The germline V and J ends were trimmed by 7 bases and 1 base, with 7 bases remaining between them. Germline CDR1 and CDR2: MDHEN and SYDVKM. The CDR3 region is CASMRANTEAFF. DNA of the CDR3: TGTGCCAGCATGAGGGCGAACACTGAAGCTTTCTTT.

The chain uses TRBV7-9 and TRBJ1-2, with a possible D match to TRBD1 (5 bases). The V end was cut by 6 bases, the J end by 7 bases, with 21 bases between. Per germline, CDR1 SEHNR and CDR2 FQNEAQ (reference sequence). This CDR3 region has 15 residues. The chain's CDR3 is CASRPDPGTPGGYTF. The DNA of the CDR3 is TGTGCCAGCAGACCCGACCCCGGGACCCCAGGTGGCTACACCTTC.

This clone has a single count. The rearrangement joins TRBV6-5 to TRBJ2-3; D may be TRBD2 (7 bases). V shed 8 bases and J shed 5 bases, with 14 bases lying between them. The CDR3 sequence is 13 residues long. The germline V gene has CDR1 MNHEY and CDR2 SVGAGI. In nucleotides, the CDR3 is TGTGCCAGCGGGGGGGCAAGGAAAGATACGCAGTATTTT. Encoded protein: CASGGARKDTQYF.

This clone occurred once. The CDR3 nucleotides read TGTGCCAGCAGGGACCCCGGGACAGACTATGGCTACACCTTC. It is translated as CASRDPGTDYGYTF. The genes are TRBV6-5 and TRBJ1-2, with 7 positions matching TRBD1. The junction had 7 bases not matched to a gene; V was cut back by 6 bases and J by 3 bases. This CDR3 comprises 14 residues. Germline loops: CDR1 MNHEY, CDR2 SVGAGI.

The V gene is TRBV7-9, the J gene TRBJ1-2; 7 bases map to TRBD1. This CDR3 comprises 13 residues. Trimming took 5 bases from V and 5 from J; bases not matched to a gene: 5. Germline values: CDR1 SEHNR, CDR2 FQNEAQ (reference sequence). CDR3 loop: CASSPGTVYGYTF. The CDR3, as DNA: TGTGCCAGCAGCCCCGGGACAGTGTATGGCTACACCTTC.

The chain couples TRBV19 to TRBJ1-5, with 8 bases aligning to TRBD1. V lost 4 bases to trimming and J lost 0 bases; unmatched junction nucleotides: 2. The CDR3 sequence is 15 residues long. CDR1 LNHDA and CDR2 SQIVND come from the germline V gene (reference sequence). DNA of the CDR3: TGTGCCAGTAGTACGACAGGGGATAGCAATCAGCCCCAGCATTTT. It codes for CASSTTGDSNQPQHF.

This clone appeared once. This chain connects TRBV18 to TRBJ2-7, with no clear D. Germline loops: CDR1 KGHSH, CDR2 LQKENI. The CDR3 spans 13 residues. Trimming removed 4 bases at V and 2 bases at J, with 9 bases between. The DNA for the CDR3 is TGTGCCAGCTCACGGACGGGCCCCTACGAGCAGTACTTC. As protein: CASSRTGPYEQYF.

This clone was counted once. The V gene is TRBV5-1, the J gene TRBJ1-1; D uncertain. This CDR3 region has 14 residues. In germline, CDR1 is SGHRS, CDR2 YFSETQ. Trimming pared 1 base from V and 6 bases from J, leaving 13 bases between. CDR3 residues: CASSLRVEASEAFF. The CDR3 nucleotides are TGCGCCAGCAGCTTGAGGGTAGAGGCTTCTGAAGCTTTCTTT.

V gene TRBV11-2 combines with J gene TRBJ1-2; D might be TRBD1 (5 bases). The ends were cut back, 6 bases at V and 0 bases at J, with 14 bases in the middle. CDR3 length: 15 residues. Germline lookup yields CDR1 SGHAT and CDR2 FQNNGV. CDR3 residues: CASRLDRLANYGYTF. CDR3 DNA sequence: TGTGCCAGCAGGCTCGACAGACTAGCTAACTATGGCTACACCTTC.

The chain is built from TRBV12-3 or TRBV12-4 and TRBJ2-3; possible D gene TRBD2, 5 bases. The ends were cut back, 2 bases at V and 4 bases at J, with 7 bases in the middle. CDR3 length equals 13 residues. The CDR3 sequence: CASSLLAADTQYF. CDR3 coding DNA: TGTGCCAGCAGTTTACTAGCAGCAGATACGCAGTATTTT.

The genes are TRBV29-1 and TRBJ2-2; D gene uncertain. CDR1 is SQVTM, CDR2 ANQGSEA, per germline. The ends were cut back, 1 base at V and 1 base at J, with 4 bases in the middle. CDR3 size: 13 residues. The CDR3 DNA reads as TGCAGCGTTGAAGGCAAGAACACCGGGGAGCTGTTTTTT. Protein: CSVEGKNTGELFF.